This T cell receptor beta chain came from a study of CD8 T cells in Susac syndrome. Random hexamers were used to reverse transcribe the RNA input (about 0.5 to 1 ug). Amplification of the TCR beta CDR3 was carried out by immunoSEQ multiplex PCR, which spanned a total of 54 Vbeta and 13 Jbeta segments. Each CDR3 protein gets one entry after TCRdb re-called the immunoSEQ multiplex PCR reads with MiXCR. This sample has 100,000 to 150,000 distinct CDR3 sequences; 95% to 96% occur once, and the top ten carry roughly 0.13%. The sample consisted of CD4+ T cells from PBMCs. The sequence was obtained from a human donor with Susac syndrome.

CDR3 region: CASSLAAKEKLFF. The CDR3, as DNA: TGTGCCAGCAGTTTAGCAGCCAAAGAAAAACTGTTTTTT. The V gene is TRBV12-3 or TRBV12-4, the J gene TRBJ1-4; no definite D call. The V end was cut by 0 bases, the J end by 8 bases, with 7 bases between. The CDR3 is made up of 13 amino acids.